The sequence of this T cell receptor beta chain was determined in a study of vaccination effects on CD4 cells after COVID-19. Study information: Early and late post-vaccination samples came from a few convalescent patients. Post-vaccine specimens were collected at a median of 72 days following the second dose. Study results and caveats: Both infection-induced and vaccine-induced clones contracted markedly at late post-vaccination timepoints.

Points on this clone: Its target is unknown.

Prior to sequencing, the ViraFEST assay stimulated PBMC with viral peptide pools, which expanded the antigen-specific CD4+ T cells. Isolation of CD4+ T cells took place after around 10 days of culture. Infection with SARS-CoV-2 occurred in the person between March and December 2020, and PCR confirmed it. Each participant received a vaccine that was either BNT162b2 or mRNA-1273, given as two doses. Fresh IL-2-containing medium replaced half the medium on days 3 and 7. The V gene end was trimmed by 3 bases and the J gene end by 4 bases; junction bases not matched to a gene: 6. Germline CDR1 LNHDA, CDR2 SQIVND (reference sequence). The CDR3 consists of 15 residues. Sequencing was performed with immunoSEQ multiplex PCR; in TCRdb, only in-frame clones are kept and a portion is missing. The table lists about 15,000 clones, less than 85% of them singletons.

Specimen: CD4+ T cells from PBMCs cultured with SARS-CoV-2 spike peptides, collected after COVID-19 vaccination. The sequence came from a human donor who had a prior SARS-CoV-2 infection. V is TRBV19 and J is TRBJ2-7; 10 bases fit TRBD2. The CDR3 DNA reads as TGTGCCAGTAGTATTGGGGCTAGCGGGAGTTACGAGCAGTACTTC. It specifies CASSIGASGSYEQYF.